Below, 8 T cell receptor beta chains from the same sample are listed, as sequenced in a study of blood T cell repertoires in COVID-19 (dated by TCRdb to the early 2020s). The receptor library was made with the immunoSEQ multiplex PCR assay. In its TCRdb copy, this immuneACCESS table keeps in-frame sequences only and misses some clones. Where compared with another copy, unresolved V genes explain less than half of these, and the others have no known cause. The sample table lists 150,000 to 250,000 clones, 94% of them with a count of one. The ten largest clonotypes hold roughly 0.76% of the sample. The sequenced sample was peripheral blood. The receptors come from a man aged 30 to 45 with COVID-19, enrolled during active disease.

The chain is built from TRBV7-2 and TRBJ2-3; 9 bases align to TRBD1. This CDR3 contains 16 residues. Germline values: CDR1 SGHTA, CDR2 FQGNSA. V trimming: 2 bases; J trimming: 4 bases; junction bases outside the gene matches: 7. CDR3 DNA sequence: TGTGCCAGCAGCTTAACGGGGACAGGGTTGGCAGATACGCAGTATTTT. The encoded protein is CASSLTGTGLADTQYF.

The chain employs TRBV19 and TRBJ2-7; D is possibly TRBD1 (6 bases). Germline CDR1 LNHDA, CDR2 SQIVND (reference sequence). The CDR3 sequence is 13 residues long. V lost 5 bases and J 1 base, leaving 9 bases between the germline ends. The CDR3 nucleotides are TGTGCCAGTAGTCGGGACAAATCCTACGAGCAGTACTTC. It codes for CASSRDKSYEQYF.

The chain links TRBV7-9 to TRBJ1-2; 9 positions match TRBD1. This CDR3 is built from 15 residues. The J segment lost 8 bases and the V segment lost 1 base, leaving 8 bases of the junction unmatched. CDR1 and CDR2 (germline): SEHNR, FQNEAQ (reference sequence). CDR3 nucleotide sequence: TGTGCCAGCAGCTTAGTGGGACAGGGTTCTCTGGGCTACACCTTC. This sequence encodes CASSLVGQGSLGYTF.

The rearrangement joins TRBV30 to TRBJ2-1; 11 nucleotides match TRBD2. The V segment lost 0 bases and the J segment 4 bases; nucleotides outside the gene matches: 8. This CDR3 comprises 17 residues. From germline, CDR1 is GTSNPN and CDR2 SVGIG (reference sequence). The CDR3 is CAWSVSLAGGPYNEQFF. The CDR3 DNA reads TGTGCCTGGAGTGTATCGCTAGCGGGGGGCCCGTACAATGAGCAGTTCTTC.

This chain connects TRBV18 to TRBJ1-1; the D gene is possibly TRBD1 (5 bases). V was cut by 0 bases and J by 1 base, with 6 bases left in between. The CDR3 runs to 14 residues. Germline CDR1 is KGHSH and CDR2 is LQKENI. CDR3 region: CASSPPGGNTEAFF. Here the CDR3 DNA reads TGTGCCAGCTCACCACCGGGGGGGAACACTGAAGCTTTCTTT.

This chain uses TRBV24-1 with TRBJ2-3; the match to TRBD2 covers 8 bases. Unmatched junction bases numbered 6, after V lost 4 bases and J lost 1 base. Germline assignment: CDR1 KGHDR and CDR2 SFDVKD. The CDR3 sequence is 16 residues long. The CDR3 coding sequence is TGTGCCACCAGTGACACATCCGGGGGGGGCACAGATACGCAGTATTTT. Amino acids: CATSDTSGGGTDTQYF.

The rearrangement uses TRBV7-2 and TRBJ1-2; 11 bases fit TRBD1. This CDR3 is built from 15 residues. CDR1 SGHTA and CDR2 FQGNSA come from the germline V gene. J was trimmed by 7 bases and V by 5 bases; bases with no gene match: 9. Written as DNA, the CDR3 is TGTGCCAGCAGCCAAACCGGGACAGGGGGATCTGGCTACACCTTC. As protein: CASSQTGTGGSGYTF.

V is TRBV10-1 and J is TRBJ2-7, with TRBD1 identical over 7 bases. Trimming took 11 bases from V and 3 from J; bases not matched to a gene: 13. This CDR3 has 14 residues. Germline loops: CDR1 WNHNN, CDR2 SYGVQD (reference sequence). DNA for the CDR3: TGCGCCGGTTCGGACAGGCCCTTTCTCTACGAGCAGTACTTC. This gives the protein CAGSDRPFLYEQYF.